The 15 T cell receptor beta chains reported below all come from one sample, sequenced in a study of cytomegalovirus exposure and HLA in healthy donors. Primers for the PCR totalled 60 Vbeta and 13 Jbeta. Measured with immunoSEQ multiplex PCR; TCRdb has only the in-frame clones, and not every one. The sample lists under 200,000 clones; 82% were seen once. The sequenced sample was PBMCs. These TCRs come from a woman in her fifties or sixties in good health and CMV-seronegative.

Only one count was recorded for this clone. The gene calls are TRBV9 and TRBJ2-2, with D unclear. The CDR3 extends over 14 amino acids. In germline, CDR1 is SGDLS, CDR2 YYNGEE. V gave up 3 bases and J gave up 6 bases, with 12 bases separating them. CDR3 nucleotide sequence: TGTGCCAGCAGCGGAAGTAGCCGTCCCGGGGAGCTGTTTTTT. This codes for CASSGSSRPGELFF.

This clone was counted a single time. The chain carries TRBV5-1 and TRBJ2-5; D is possibly TRBD2 (6 bases). The J call may be mistaken, given a closer DNA end match to TRBJ2-7. This CDR3 has 14 residues. Per germline, CDR1 SGHRS and CDR2 YFSETQ. In nucleotides, the CDR3 is TGCGCCAGCAGCTTGTCGGGGGATTTCTACGAGCAGTACTTC. Encoded protein: CASSLSGDFYEQYF.

The chain has TRBV5-5 and TRBJ2-5; D is unclear. The CDR3 runs to 14 residues. The V and J ends lost 1 base and 2 bases respectively, with 9 bases between them. The germline V gene encodes CDR1 SGHKS and CDR2 YYEKEE (reference sequence). CDR3 region: CASSLTISQETQYF. Here the CDR3 DNA reads TGTGCCAGCAGCTTGACTATCTCTCAAGAGACCCAGTACTTC.

This clone was seen just once. J is TRBJ1-4 and V is TRBV9; D may be TRBD1 (6 bases). Germline CDR1 and CDR2: SGDLS and YYNGEE. V was shortened by 0 bases and J by 8 bases, with 14 bases between the two germline ends. The CDR3 covers 15 residues. CDR3 sequence (DNA): TGTGCCAGCAGCGTAGGGGTCGCAGGGGACGAAAAACTGTTTTTT. Protein: CASSVGVAGDEKLFF.

The chain has TRBV4-3 and TRBJ1-1; D may be TRBD1 (5 bases). The V and J ends lost 0 bases and 3 bases respectively, with 17 bases between them. CDR3 length: 17 residues. Germline values: CDR1 LGHNA, CDR2 YSLEER. The CDR3 protein is CASSQDVRVDLDTEAFF. In DNA, the CDR3 is TGCGCCAGCAGCCAAGATGTCAGGGTAGATTTGGACACTGAAGCTTTCTTT.

The rearrangement links TRBV2 to TRBJ2-1, with unresolved D. Germline V gene data show CDR1 as SNHLY and CDR2 as FYNNEI. This CDR3 is built from 12 residues. Trimming left V 6 bases short and J 9 bases short, with 12 bases between. The DNA for the CDR3 is TGTGCCAGCAGACAACTTAGCACTGAGCAGTTCTTC. This gives the protein CASRQLSTEQFF.

V gene TRBV28 combines with J gene TRBJ1-5; D remains unclear. V gave up 7 bases and J gave up 1 base, with 8 bases separating them. Per germline, CDR1 MDHEN and CDR2 SYDVKM. The CDR3 spans 13 residues. CDR3 sequence (DNA): TGTGCCAGCACGGGATGGAGCAATCAGCCCCAGCATTTT. Protein: CASTGWSNQPQHF.

A single count supports this clone. The chain has TRBV27 and TRBJ2-6; tentatively, D is TRBD2 (7 bases). V gave up 1 base and J gave up 4 bases, with 20 bases separating them. CDR3 length: 19 amino acids. CDR1 is MNHEY and CDR2 is SMNVEV in the germline V gene (reference sequence). For the CDR3, the DNA is TGTGCCAGCAGTTTATTGGGGGGGGCGCTAGGATCCGGGGCCAACGTCCTGACTTTC. This gives the protein CASSLLGGALGSGANVLTF.

The rearrangement links TRBV6-6 to TRBJ2-1, with D possibly matching TRBD2 (6 bases). The CDR3 covers 11 residues. V was trimmed by 7 bases and J by 13 bases, leaving 14 bases between them. Germline CDR1 MNHNY, CDR2 SVGAGI (reference sequence). As DNA, the CDR3 is TGTGCCAGCAAATGGGGACTTTTACAGTTCTTC. Encoded protein: CASKWGLLQFF.

This clone was picked up a small number of times. The chain carries TRBV2 and TRBJ1-6; possible D gene TRBD1, 6 bases. The CDR3 has 13 amino acids. CDR1 is SNHLY and CDR2 is FYNNEI in the germline V gene. Trimming took 6 bases from V and 10 from J, leaving 13 bases between them. CDR3 amino acids: CASRDRRNSPLHF. The CDR3 nucleotides are TGTGCCAGCAGGGACAGACGGAACTCACCCCTCCACTTT.

This clone came up a few times. The V and J genes are TRBV29-1 and TRBJ2-1; 9 bases align to TRBD1. The germline V gene encodes CDR1 SQVTM and CDR2 ANQGSEA. V gave up 6 bases and J gave up 6 bases; unmatched junction bases: 12. This CDR3 region has 15 residues. The CDR3 sequence is CSVDRDRVRANEQFF. DNA for the CDR3: TGCAGCGTAGACCGGGACAGGGTGCGGGCCAATGAGCAGTTCTTC.

The chain combines TRBV28 with TRBJ1-5; 8 positions agree with TRBD1. The germline CDR1 and CDR2 sequences are MDHEN and SYDVKM. This CDR3 is 17 amino acids long. V shed 3 bases and J 7 bases; nucleotides not matched to a gene: 14. The CDR3 DNA is TGTGCCAGCAGTTTTTGGCCGGGACAGGAGTTAAGCCAGCCCCAGCATTTT. This codes for CASSFWPGQELSQPQHF.

The V gene is TRBV4-3, the J gene TRBJ2-3, with TRBD2 identical over 8 bases. This CDR3 has 16 amino acids. Germline loops: CDR1 LGHNA, CDR2 YSLEER. Unmatched junction bases numbered 12, after V lost 4 bases and J lost 6 bases. CDR3 region: CASSRFTSGDGDTQYF. The CDR3 nucleotides are TGCGCCAGCAGCCGCTTTACTAGCGGAGATGGGGATACGCAGTATTTT.

Only a few counts were recorded for this clone. The V gene is TRBV29-1, the J gene TRBJ2-5; 7 positions agree with TRBD1. The CDR3 sequence is 13 residues long. Germline loops: CDR1 SQVTM, CDR2 ANQGSEA. With 4 bases clipped from V and 3 bases from J, the junction kept 5 bases outside the gene matches. The CDR3 nucleotides are TGCAGCGTTGCAAGGGGGCCCAAAGAGACCCAGTACTTC. Protein: CSVARGPKETQYF.

This sequence joins TRBV6-6 and TRBJ1-2; 9 nucleotides align to TRBD1. The CDR3 extends over 12 amino acids. Germline CDR1 MNHNY, CDR2 SVGAGI (reference sequence). Trimming took 6 bases from V and 8 from J; bases not matched to a gene: 4. The CDR3: CASRQGALGYTF. CDR3 nucleotide sequence: TGTGCCAGCAGACAGGGGGCACTAGGCTACACCTTC.